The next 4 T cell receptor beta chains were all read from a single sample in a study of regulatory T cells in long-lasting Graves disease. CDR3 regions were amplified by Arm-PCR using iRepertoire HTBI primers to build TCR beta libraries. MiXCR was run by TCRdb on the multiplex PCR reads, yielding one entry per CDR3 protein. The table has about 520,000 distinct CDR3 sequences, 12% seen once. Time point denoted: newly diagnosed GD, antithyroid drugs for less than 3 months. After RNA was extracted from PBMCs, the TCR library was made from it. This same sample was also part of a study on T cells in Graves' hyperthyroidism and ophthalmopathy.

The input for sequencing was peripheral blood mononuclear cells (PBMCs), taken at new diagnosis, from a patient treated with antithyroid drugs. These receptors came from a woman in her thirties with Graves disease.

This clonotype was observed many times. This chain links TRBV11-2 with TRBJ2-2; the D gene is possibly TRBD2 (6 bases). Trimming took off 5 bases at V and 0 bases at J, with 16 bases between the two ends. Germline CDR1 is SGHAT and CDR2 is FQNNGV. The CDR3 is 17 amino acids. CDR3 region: CASSPLGVAANTGELFF. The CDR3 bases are TGTGCCAGCAGCCCCCTTGGGGTAGCGGCGAACACCGGGGAGCTGTTTTTT. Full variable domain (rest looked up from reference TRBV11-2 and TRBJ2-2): EAGVAQSPRYKIIEKRQSVAFWCNPISGHATLYWYQQILGQGPKLLIQFQNNGVVDDSQLPKDRFSAERLKGVDSTLKIQPAKLEDSAVYLCASSPLGVAANTGELFFGEGSRLTVL.

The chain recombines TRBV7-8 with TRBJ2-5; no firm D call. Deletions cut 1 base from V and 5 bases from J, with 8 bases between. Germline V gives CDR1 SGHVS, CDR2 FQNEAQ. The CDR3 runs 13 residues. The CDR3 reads CASSLVWTETQYF. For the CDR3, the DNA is TGTGCCAGCAGCTTAGTCTGGACGGAGACCCAGTACTTC.

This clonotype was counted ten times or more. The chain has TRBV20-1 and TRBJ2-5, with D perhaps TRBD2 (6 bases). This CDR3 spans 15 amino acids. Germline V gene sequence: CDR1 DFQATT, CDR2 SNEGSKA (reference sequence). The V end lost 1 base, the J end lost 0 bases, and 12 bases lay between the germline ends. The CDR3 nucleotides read TGCAGTGCTAGAGCCAGGGACTGGTACCAAGAGACCCAGTACTTC. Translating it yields CSARARDWYQETQYF.

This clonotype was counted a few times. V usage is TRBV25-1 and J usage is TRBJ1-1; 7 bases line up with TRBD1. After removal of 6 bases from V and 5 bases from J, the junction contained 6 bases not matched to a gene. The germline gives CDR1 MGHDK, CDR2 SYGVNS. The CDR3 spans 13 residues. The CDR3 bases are TGTGCCAGCAGGAGGGGGCGAGAAACTGAAGCTTTCTTT. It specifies CASRRGRETEAFF.